The table lists the clone carrying this TCR beta chain with a count of one. Its cognate antigen is unknown. V was clipped by 6 bases and J by 4 bases, with 19 bases between them. CDR1 and CDR2 (germline): MNHEY, SMNVEV (reference sequence). The CDR3 loop spans 16 amino acids. The data were produced by immunoSEQ multiplex PCR, yet TCRdb's version contains in-frame clones alone and is incomplete. The data hold around 42,000 clones, with more than 60% observed a single time. The data originate from a study of radiotherapy plus CTLA-4 blockade in lung cancer. Across the study: Across the patients, objective responses occurred in more than 15%, and disease control in roughly 30%.

Overall study results and limits: Peripheral blood showed expansion of tumor-derived TCR clones after radiotherapy and ipilimumab.

The receptor was derived from a human donor with non-small cell lung cancer who had a partial response to radiotherapy plus ipilimumab. J is TRBJ2-1 and V is TRBV27; perhaps TRBD2 as D (5 bases). Sample: peripheral blood, taken from a patient treated with radiotherapy plus ipilimumab. CDR3 DNA sequence: TGTGCCAGCAGCCCTATACACGGGAACGTTTACAATGAGCAGTTCTTC. This codes for CASSPIHGNVYNEQFF.